This is a list of T cell receptor beta chains from one sample in a study of T cell repertoires in cytomegalovirus infection. TCRdb recomputed calls from the reads with MiXCR, one row per CDR3 protein. Among about 100,000 distinct CDR3 sequences, 42% were seen once, and the ten largest hold about 76%. These receptors' antigens are unknown. The input for sequencing was CD8+ T cells from cultured PBMCs, taken from culture after CMV antigen stimulation. The receptors here all came from a human donor in good health (CMV status not recorded). Some clones in this sample may be carry-over from other donors' samples. Each CDR3 is given with its conserved first and last residue. The order of the fields is V gene, D gene, CDR3 protein. A D gene is named only where the DNA matches it firmly.

>TRBV5-1|NA
CASSLWSANTEAFF
>TRBV7-9|NA
CASSLVGGHYEQYF
>TRBV6-5|TRBD2
CASRSGLAGIGSYNEQFF
>TRBV6-2/TRBV6-3|NA
CASSYTGLGTEAFF
>TRBV20-1|NA
CSASGQTDTDTQYF
>TRBV7-9|NA
CASSPDRTRKNIQYF
>TRBV11-1|NA
CASSLKGAGNYGYTF
>TRBV12-3/TRBV12-4|NA
CASSFFSGVGAFF
>TRBV19|NA
CASSNPGRHGGYTF
>TRBV7-2|NA
CASSPTRGRTDTQYF
>TRBV28|TRBD1
CASSEGGNQETQYF
>TRBV20-1|NA
CSSTSGSTDTQYF
>TRBV6-6|NA
CASSYSVPTQYF
>TRBV12-3/TRBV12-4|TRBD2
CASSSRNSLAASGTQYF
>TRBV19|NA
CASKEGGSSYNEQFF
>TRBV7-4|NA
CASSSPGGILSYEQYF
>TRBV7-6|TRBD2
CASSQGLAGVQETQYF
>TRBV28|TRBD2
CASSFEWRGVPNEQFF
>TRBV20-1|TRBD1
CSARDRGEAKNIQYF
>TRBV11-1|NA
CASSPSEGFKQYF
>TRBV20-1|NA
CSARVDGRDDTQYF
>TRBV7-9|NA
CASSSKAGDGYTF
>TRBV19|NA
CASSWRGISYEQYF
>TRBV7-9|TRBD1
CASSVHRGLGTEAFF
>TRBV12-3/TRBV12-4|TRBD1
CASTPLTGGFYNEQFF
>TRBV7-9|NA
CASSLVRAARTNEKLFF
>TRBV6-6|NA
CASSYSSGTVQETQYF
>TRBV27|NA
CASSLVKPGNEQFF
>TRBV20-1|TRBD2
CSARQSRTSGGSSTDTQYF
>TRBV12-3/TRBV12-4|TRBD1
CASSPGQGPFYEQYF
>TRBV27|NA
CASSLSVQGDTQYF
>TRBV6-1|NA
CASSVGQDYEQYF
>TRBV27|NA
CASSLLSRGESGHEQYF
>TRBV4-1|NA
CASSQFPQGDYGYTF
>TRBV19|NA
CASRSGGAHQPQHF
>TRBV20-1|NA
CSARDGNPEAFF
>TRBV7-2|TRBD2
CASSLTTGLAGRYEQYF
>TRBV4-1|NA
CASSHPSGMNTGELFF
>TRBV7-9|TRBD1
CASIIGGSSSYEQYF
>TRBV7-6|NA
CASSPDFFGYTF
>TRBV2|NA
CASSDGTGSTDTQYF
>TRBV7-9|TRBD2
CASSFRTSGGYEQFF
>TRBV11-2|NA
CASSFHPEGTDTQYF
>TRBV5-6|NA
CASSLGGGETQYF
>TRBV18|TRBD1
CASSPLGTGANQPQHF
>TRBV7-8|TRBD2
CASSLWWLADKQSTDTQYF
>TRBV20-1|TRBD1
CSASLDRVIYEQYF
>TRBV7-8|NA
CASSLHRNEQFF
>TRBV7-2|NA
CASAAGLNEQYF
>TRBV20-1|NA
CSASFVGQNYGYTF
>TRBV20-1|TRBD2
CSARSSGGATDTQYF
>TRBV6-2/TRBV6-3|TRBD1
CASSLYGTGPNTEAFF
>TRBV10-3|TRBD2
CATLGLAASTDTQYF
>TRBV11-2|NA
CASSQPNSNQNTGELFF
>TRBV5-5|TRBD1
CASSFGGGFEAFF
>TRBV12-3/TRBV12-4|NA
CASSFFLGRTFF
>TRBV29-1|NA
CSVDGESSYEQYF
>TRBV30|NA
CAWSGDPSYNEQFF
>TRBV2|NA
CASRTGFGSYEQYF
>TRBV11-2|NA
CASSLDTGELFF